This TCR beta chain is from a study of T cells after yellow fever vaccination. Study-wide results and limits: Abundant clonotypes from the bulk population could contaminate FACS-sorted repertoires. Booster sampling recovered most clones from primary vaccination (around 96% CD4, just over 85% CD8). Of the clonotypes, a small share occurred in both CD4 and CD8 compartments.

The CDR3 consists of 14 residues. Trimming pared 5 bases from V and 4 bases from J, leaving 11 bases between. Germline-derived CDR1 and CDR2 are SGHAT and FQNNGV. A 5'RACE template-switching step, the method used to make TCR cDNA, added a universal primer site and UMIs. TCRdb reprocessed the 5' RACE reads with MiXCR, giving one entry per CDR3 protein. This sample has about 330,000 distinct CDR3 sequences, with about 4% found just once. This clonotype was seen repeatedly, ten times or more. Its cognate antigen is unknown. The specimen comprised PBMCs, sampled 5 days after the yellow fever booster vaccination. The V call is TRBV11-2, the J call TRBJ2-2, with D tentatively TRBD2 (5 bases). The clonotype comes from a young man who received the YFV17D yellow fever vaccine. The CDR3 loop reads CASSVGLVTGELFF. The CDR3 DNA sequence: TGTGCCAGCAGCGTAGGACTGGTCACCGGGGAGCTGTTTTTT.